This T cell receptor (beta chain) was found in a study of radiation and T cells in renal cell carcinoma. Study-level results: Top tumor clonotypes rose in blood 2 weeks post-radiation, then contracted. Pretreatment tumor biopsies were lacking, so baseline clonotypes are unknown.

As to time point: blood 4 weeks post-SBRT, at nephrectomy. The treatment was: 15 Gy SBRT to primary tumor, nephrectomy 4 weeks later. Remarks on this clone: Its target is unknown.

This CDR3 has 15 residues. After removal of 3 bases from V and 5 bases from J, the junction contained 6 bases not matched to a gene. Germline V gives CDR1 SGDLS, CDR2 YYNGEE. The assay was immunoSEQ multiplex PCR, and TCRdb's table has in-frame clones only and misses some. Of about 90,000 clones in the sample, approximately 86% are singletons; the top ten hold roughly a tenth. This TCR derives from a man between 50 and 59 years old with renal cell carcinoma. The V call is TRBV9, the J call TRBJ2-2; 8 nucleotides agree with TRBD1. The sample was blood, taken from a patient whose treatment included radiotherapy and nephrectomy. DNA of the CDR3: TGTGCCAGCAGCGAGACGACAGGGGAGACCGGGGAGCTGTTTTTT. It is translated as CASSETTGETGELFF. Using reference TRBV9 and TRBJ2-2 for the parts outside the CDR3, the full variable domain is DSGVTQTPKHLITATGQRVTLRCSPRSGDLSVYWYQQSLDQGLQFLIQYYNGEERAKGNILERFSAQQFPDLHSELNLSSLELGDSALYFCASSETTGETGELFFGEGSRLTVL.